The table lists the clone carrying this T cell receptor beta chain with a few counts. What it binds is not known. An end of the junction differs from the germline gene, which may be a read error. This entry comes from a study of Tregs in tolerant kidney transplant recipients. Study-wide results and limits: Few patients were studied, so findings need validation in larger groups.

Assay used: immunoSEQ multiplex PCR; TCRdb lists only in-frame clones, some missing. This repertoire shows some 21,000 clones, around 85% found once; its top ten account for about 26%. The nonmyeloablative bone marrow transplants came from related graft donors, with transient mixed chimerism. Thawed PBMCs were FACS-sorted into unstimulated CD4+CD25+CD127- regulatory T cells, CD4+CD25- non-regulatory cells, CD4 and CD8 cells. This CDR3 has 14 amino acids. This receptor was identified in a human patient who received a combined kidney and bone marrow transplant. Some T cells may arise from the graft donor. The starting material was CD8+ T cells from blood (PBMCs), obtained 6 months after the transplant. The chain links TRBV5-3 to TRBJ2-1, with TRBD2 identical over 7 bases. TRBV5-3 is an open reading frame whose function is uncertain. The CDR3 is CASSLELAYNEQFF. CDR3 sequence (DNA): TGTGCCAGCAGCTTAGAACTAGCGTACAATGAGCAGTTCTTC.